This T cell receptor (beta chain) comes out of a study of blood T cell repertoires in COVID-19 (TCRdb year 2020). At the level of the whole study: The collaborator samples originated in the United States, Italy and Spain and spanned the acute and convalescent phases of COVID-19. The material from the prospective study consisted of cDNA or gDNA derived from T cells, B-cell-depleted T cells, or PBMCs. The dataset comprised deeply sampled blood TCRbeta repertoires from subjects exposed to, actively infected with, or recovered from COVID-19. The repertoires were released in a freely available public database intended as a resource for research on the immune response to SARS-CoV-2. Samples were obtained from the ongoing ImmuneRACE study (first 160 participants) and from 1,254 subjects provided by 6 global collaborators. Nearly every sample came with metadata listing a de-identified subject ID, COVID-19 status, age in years and sex. Where HLA class I and class II types were available, the types were taken from metadata supplied by the sample provider, not from assay-based typing.

Paper-wide results and their limitations: How much clinical and demographic metadata was included differed by source and by participant, and the metadata was provided uncurated.

TCRbeta CDR3 regions were amplified from genomic DNA by means of the immunoSEQ Assay, a bias-controlled multiplex PCR. On the authors' methods: Nucleated cell counts per sample were estimated from amplification of reference gene primers within the assay. To quantify the absolute abundance of each unique TCRbeta CDR3 rearrangement, sequence reads were collapsed and filtered. Productive Simpson clonality was computed per sample as the square root of Simpson's diversity index over productive rearrangements. The table was pulled from immuneACCESS by TCRdb, which kept in-frame rearrangements only. Such tables lose some clones; where checked, under half of the loss comes from unresolved V genes, and the rest has no known cause. That table furnishes V, J and clone size, whereas the DNA furnished D and trimming. This sample gives about 130,000 clones in total; about four fifths of them show up just once. The ten largest clones capture roughly 9.2% of the sample.

This clone showed up just once. Its antigen is still unknown. No base quality information exists; no much larger clone differs at one position. In the prospective study, participants were about 18 to 89 years old, resided in 25 or so geographic areas of the United States, and were enrolled through a virtual design. In the prospective study, cohorts were assigned on the basis of participant-reported clinical history obtained from a screening survey and a study questionnaire. For ImmuneRACE Cohort 3, a participant was defined as recovered based on two consecutive negative NP/OP PCR tests, clearance by a healthcare professional, or resolution of symptoms. Each participant in the prospective study had whole blood, serum and a nasopharyngeal or oropharyngeal swab collected by mobile phlebotomists. Prospective study participants could optionally give additional blood draws and questionnaires over an approximately 2-month period. Prospective study blood samples were shipped either frozen or at room temperature before DNA extraction.

The specimen sequenced was PBMCs or T cells enriched from blood (not recorded which). This TCR derives from a man aged 50 to 60 who had recovered from COVID-19.

The nucleotide sequence reads TGTGCCAGCAGCCCTATCACCTCCGGCACAGATACGCAGTATTTT. This yields the protein CASSPITSGTDTQYF. The receptor chain draws on TRBV11-1 and TRBJ2-3; the D gene cannot be named for sure. The CDR1 and CDR2 encoded by the germline V gene (reference sequence) are SGHAT and FQDESV. Its CDR3 holds 15 amino acids, cysteine through phenylalanine. Only CDR3 DNA is held: 45 bases, read in frame from base 1. The germline ends are 13 bases apart after V is trimmed by 5 bases and J by 1 base.